The 4 T cell receptor beta chains below all came from one sample that was sequenced in a study of blood T cell repertoires in COVID-19. Clones were sequenced by immunoSEQ multiplex PCR, and TCRdb holds only the in-frame ones, with some missing. The table includes 380,000 or so clones, about 90% detected once. Sequencing was carried out using peripheral blood. These receptors all stem from a man aged 40-55 years with acute or convalescent COVID-19.

The V gene is TRBV27, the J gene TRBJ1-5; TRBD1 might be the D (5 bases). Germline V gives CDR1 MNHEY, CDR2 SMNVEV (reference sequence). V was cut by 3 bases and J by 9 bases, with 15 bases left in between. The CDR3 covers 14 residues. The CDR3 DNA sequence: TGTGCCAGCAGTTTTCTGGGGGGAGTGTGGCCCCAGCATTTT. This translates into CASSFLGGVWPQHF.

The CDR3 here is CASRLIDRGNGYTF. CDR3 bases: TGTGCCAGCAGACTTATAGACAGGGGCAATGGCTACACCTTC. The chain joins TRBV28 to TRBJ1-2, with TRBD1 identical over 8 bases. The CDR3 contains 14 residues. The V gene's germline CDR1 is MDHEN and CDR2 SYDVKM. J was trimmed by 6 bases and V by 6 bases; bases with no gene match: 9.

V usage is TRBV13 and J usage is TRBJ1-3; weak D call: TRBD1 (6 bases). The germline V gene encodes CDR1 PRHDT and CDR2 FYEKMQ (reference sequence). This CDR3 comprises 19 residues. With 9 bases removed from V and 0 bases from J, the gap between germline ends came to 27 bases. Written as DNA, the CDR3 is TGTGCCAGTTCGGGGGACCGCCGGGGGGCACAGCCCTCTGGAAACACCATATATTTT. Translated, it gives CASSGDRRGAQPSGNTIYF.

This clone showed up just once. This rearrangement joins TRBV11-2 to TRBJ2-7, with D perhaps TRBD1 (5 bases). Germline V lookup: CDR1 SGHAT, CDR2 FQNNGV. The CDR3 totals 13 residues. Trimming stripped 1 base from V and 3 bases from J, with 7 bases between. CDR3 loop: CASSLGGGYEQYF. As DNA, the CDR3 is TGTGCCAGCAGCTTAGGGGGCGGCTACGAGCAGTACTTC.